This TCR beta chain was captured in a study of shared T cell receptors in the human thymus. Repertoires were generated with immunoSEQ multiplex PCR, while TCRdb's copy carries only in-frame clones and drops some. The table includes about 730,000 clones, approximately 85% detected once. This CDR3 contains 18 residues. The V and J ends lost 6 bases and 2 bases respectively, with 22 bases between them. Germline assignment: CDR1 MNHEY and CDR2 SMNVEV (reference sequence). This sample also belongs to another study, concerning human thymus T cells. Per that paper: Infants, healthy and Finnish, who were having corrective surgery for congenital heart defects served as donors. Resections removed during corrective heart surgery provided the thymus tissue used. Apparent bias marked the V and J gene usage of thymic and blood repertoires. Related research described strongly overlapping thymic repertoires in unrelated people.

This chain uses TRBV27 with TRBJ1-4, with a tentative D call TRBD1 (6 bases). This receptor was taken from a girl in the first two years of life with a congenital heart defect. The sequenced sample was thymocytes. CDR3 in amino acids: CASSRRTVRSATNEKLFF. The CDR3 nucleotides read TGTGCCAGCAGCCGACGGACAGTGCGATCCGCGACTAATGAAAAACTGTTTTTT.